Presented here are 32 T cell receptor beta chains from one specimen sequenced in a study of cytomegalovirus exposure and HLA in healthy donors (dated by TCRdb to 2016 to 2017). Library preparation used the immunoSEQ multiplex PCR assay. A mixture of 60 forward primers for TCR Vbeta segments and 13 reverse primers for TCR Jbeta segments was used in the multiplex PCR. Imported from immuneACCESS, the table was reduced by TCRdb to in-frame sequences with V and J called. These copies leave out some clones; in studies compared against another copy, an unresolved V gene accounts for under half, and the cause of the remainder is not known. The sample contains some 120,000 clones, 15% to 20% of them found a single time. Approximately 2.9% of the sample goes to the ten largest clones. Sequencing was performed on PBMCs. The source is a female donor in good health and CMV-seropositive.

The V gene is TRBV2, the J gene TRBJ1-1, with TRBD1 matching over 7 bases. Germline values: CDR1 SNHLY, CDR2 FYNNEI. This CDR3 is built from 13 residues. Losses at the gene ends were 3 bases for V and 7 bases for J; bases not matched to a gene: 5. The CDR3 nucleotides are TGTGCCAGCAGTGAGGAGGGGGCTAGTGAAGCTTTCTTT. Translating gives CASSEEGASEAFF.

The chain joins TRBV4-2 to TRBJ2-5, with D perhaps matching TRBD1 (6 bases). Germline CDR1 reads LGHNA; CDR2 reads YNFKEQ. V lost 0 bases to trimming and J lost 5 bases, with 10 bases between them. The CDR3 extends over 14 amino acids. The CDR3 DNA reads as TGTGCCAGCAGCCAAGATGGGGGCGGGGAGACCCAGTACTTC. Translated: CASSQDGGGETQYF.

This clone was picked up a small number of times. The gene calls are TRBV19 and TRBJ1-2; no firm D call. The CDR3 is 14 residues long. Trimming stripped 6 bases from V and 2 bases from J, with 13 bases between. CDR1 LNHDA and CDR2 SQIVND come from the germline V gene (reference sequence). The CDR3 nucleotides read TGTGCCAGTAGCCTGGCAGCGACGAACTATGGCTACACCTTC. Residues: CASSLAATNYGYTF.

This rearrangement joins TRBV7-9 to TRBJ1-1; unclear D gene. Germline lookup yields CDR1 SEHNR and CDR2 FQNEAQ (reference sequence). V lost 1 base and J 6 bases, leaving 18 bases between the germline ends. This CDR3 comprises 16 residues. This chain's CDR3 is CASSLDRGGVGSEAFF. The CDR3 region has the DNA TGTGCCAGCAGCTTAGATCGCGGCGGGGTGGGTTCTGAAGCTTTCTTT. The variable domain in full, with the rest retrieved from reference TRBV7-9 and TRBJ1-1, is DTGVSQNPRHKITKRGQNVTFRCDPISEHNRLYWYRQTLGQGPEFLTYFQNEAQLEKSRLLSDRFSAERPKGSFSTLEIQRTEQGDSAMYLCASSLDRGGVGSEAFFGQGTRLTVV.

V gene TRBV5-1 combines with J gene TRBJ1-2, with 8 positions matching TRBD1. The CDR3 covers 16 residues. After removal of 4 bases from V and 2 bases from J, the junction contained 10 bases not matched to a gene. Germline CDR1 and CDR2: SGHRS and YFSETQ. CDR3 residues: CASSPGTGGSNYGYTF. The CDR3, as DNA: TGCGCCAGCAGCCCTGGGACAGGAGGATCCAACTATGGCTACACCTTC.

V is TRBV2 and J is TRBJ2-1, with D perhaps matching TRBD2 (6 bases). V lost 6 bases and J 12 bases, leaving 24 bases between the germline ends. The CDR3 is made up of 15 amino acids. The germline V gene has CDR1 SNHLY and CDR2 FYNNEI. CDR3 coding DNA: TGTGCCAGCAGGGGGGTCTCCGATAGTAGTAGCGGGCAGTTCTTC. Its protein product is CASRGVSDSSSGQFF.

The chain is built from TRBV7-9 and TRBJ2-1; TRBD2 matches 7 bases. The junction had 11 bases not matched to a gene; V was cut back by 5 bases and J by 7 bases. Germline V gene lookup returns CDR1 SEHNR and CDR2 FQNEAQ (reference sequence). This CDR3 has 15 amino acids. The DNA for the CDR3 is TGTGCCAGCAGCCCTCAATTCGGGGGGATAAATGAGCAGTTCTTC. Protein: CASSPQFGGINEQFF.

This sequence joins TRBV5-4 and TRBJ2-7; D might be TRBD2 (6 bases). The V end was cut by 2 bases, the J end by 1 base, with 10 bases between. The length of the CDR3 is 14 residues. Germline V gene sequence: CDR1 SGHNT, CDR2 YYREEE (reference sequence). CDR3 sequence (DNA): TGTGCCAGCAGCTTTCTTGGAGGGTCCTACGAGCAGTACTTC. The encoded protein is CASSFLGGSYEQYF. The complete variable domain, with remaining parts taken from reference TRBV5-4 and TRBJ2-7, reads ETGVTQSPTHLIKTRGQQVTLRCSSQSGHNTVSWYQQALGQGPQFIFQYYREEENGRGNFPPRFSGLQFPNYSSELNVNALELDDSALYLCASSFLGGSYEQYFGPGTRLTVT.

About this clone itself: Distinct nucleotide sequences in the sample also encode this CDR3. The chain joins TRBV2 to TRBJ2-7, with D perhaps matching TRBD1 (5 bases). The CDR3 runs 14 residues. Between the trimmed V and J ends, which lost 3 bases and 1 base, there was a span of 10 bases. Per the germline V gene, CDR1 is SNHLY and CDR2 is FYNNEI. The CDR3 nucleotides read TGTGCCAGCAGTGATCAGGGTTTGTCCTACGAGCAGTACTTC. Translation: CASSDQGLSYEQYF.

This clone was observed a few times. The V call is TRBV29-1, the J call TRBJ1-1; 9 bases line up with TRBD1. Trimming removed 6 bases from V and 6 bases from J; junction bases left unmatched: 5. The CDR3 is made up of 12 amino acids. The germline gives CDR1 SQVTM, CDR2 ANQGSEA. This chain's CDR3 is CSVWDRDPEAFF. The CDR3, as DNA: TGCAGCGTATGGGACAGGGATCCTGAAGCTTTCTTT.

This clone was seen a handful of times. V is TRBV29-1 and J is TRBJ2-7; 7 bases are shared with TRBD2. CDR1 and CDR2 (germline): SQVTM, ANQGSEA. The CDR3 length is 14 residues. V lost 7 bases, J lost 0 bases, and 9 bases stayed unmatched. CDR3 DNA: TGCAGCGCTACAAGGGGAGGGAGCTCCTACGAGCAGTACTTC. Translated: CSATRGGSSYEQYF.

The genes are TRBV6-5 and TRBJ1-2; TRBD1 might be the D (6 bases). The germline V and J ends were trimmed by 6 bases and 4 bases, with 12 bases remaining between them. This CDR3 is built from 13 residues. From germline, CDR1 is MNHEY and CDR2 SVGAGI. In DNA form, the CDR3 reads TGTGCCAGCAGAGTAGACAGGCTCTATGGCTACACCTTC. It yields the protein CASRVDRLYGYTF.

The sample holds a few counts of this clone. This chain connects TRBV9 to TRBJ2-7, with a weak D call TRBD1 (5 bases). The germline V and J ends were trimmed by 1 base and 0 bases, with 11 bases remaining between them. CDR1 is SGDLS, CDR2 YYNGEE, per germline. The CDR3 has 15 residues. This chain's CDR3 is CASSVFSGASYEQYF. In nucleotides, the CDR3 is TGTGCCAGCAGCGTATTTAGTGGGGCCTCCTACGAGCAGTACTTC.

This clone was seen a handful of times. The chain carries TRBV27 and TRBJ1-1; D is unclear. CDR3 length: 14 residues. V lost 4 bases and J lost 10, with 19 bases in between. CDR1 MNHEY and CDR2 SMNVEV come from the germline V gene (reference sequence). The CDR3 DNA follows: TGTGCCAGCAGTTCGGTCAGGCAGTCAGCTGTAGCTTTCTTT. Protein: CASSSVRQSAVAFF.

This rearrangement joins TRBV5-1 to TRBJ1-1, with D maybe TRBD1 (6 bases). Germline V CDR1 and CDR2: SGHRS, YFSETQ. The CDR3 length is 17 residues. V shed 2 bases and J shed 1 base, with 18 bases lying between them. The CDR3 is CASSLRLNRVPNTEAFF. As DNA, the CDR3 is TGCGCCAGCAGCTTAAGACTAAACAGGGTCCCGAACACTGAAGCTTTCTTT.

The chain employs TRBV7-9 and TRBJ2-7; TRBD1 aligns across 8 bases. This CDR3 is 14 amino acids long. Germline assignment: CDR1 SEHNR and CDR2 FQNEAQ (reference sequence). With V trimmed by 5 bases and J by 4 bases, 7 bases remained unmatched. DNA for the CDR3: TGTGCCAGCAGCCCCCGGACAGGGCAATACGAGCAGTACTTC. This gives the protein CASSPRTGQYEQYF.

This clone was found a few times. CDR3 coding DNA: TGTGCCAGCAGCCCCCCCGGACTAGCGGGAGGGAGCTCCTACGAGCAGTACTTC. This codes for CASSPPGLAGGSSYEQYF. The gene calls are TRBV5-4 and TRBJ2-7, with 15 positions matching TRBD2. CDR1 and CDR2 (germline): SGHNT, YYREEE (reference sequence). The CDR3 runs to 18 residues. V trimming: 4 bases; J trimming: 0 bases; junction bases outside the gene matches: 8. The whole variable domain, filled in from reference TRBV5-4 and TRBJ2-7, reads ETGVTQSPTHLIKTRGQQVTLRCSSQSGHNTVSWYQQALGQGPQFIFQYYREEENGRGNFPPRFSGLQFPNYSSELNVNALELDDSALYLCASSPPGLAGGSSYEQYFGPGTRLTVT.

This clone occurred a few times. This chain uses TRBV7-9 with TRBJ2-5, with 9 nucleotides matching TRBD1. From germline, CDR1 is SEHNR and CDR2 FQNEAQ (reference sequence). V trimming: 0 bases; J trimming: 3 bases; junction bases outside the gene matches: 5. The CDR3 contains 16 residues. The CDR3 DNA sequence: TGTGCCAGCAGCTTAGCGGGGACAGGGTTGGAAGAGACCCAGTACTTC. This codes for CASSLAGTGLEETQYF.

This clone was seen a few times. Relative to the germline gene, one junction end is altered; a read error may explain this. V usage is TRBV4-3 and J usage is TRBJ1-2; TRBD1 agrees at 10 bases. This CDR3 region has 15 residues. CDR1 LGHNA and CDR2 YSLEER come from the germline V gene. CDR3: CASSKDGTGDYGYTF. The CDR3 nucleotides are TGCGCCAGCAGCAAAGACGGGACAGGGGACTATGGCTACACCTTC.

The chain recombines TRBV4-1 with TRBJ2-2; tentatively, D is TRBD2 (6 bases). The CDR3 is 16 amino acids. The germline V gene has CDR1 MGHRA and CDR2 YSYEKL. Trimming cost V 1 base and J 7 bases, with 16 bases left between them. The CDR3 DNA reads TGCGCCAGCAGCCAAGGAATGGCGGGGAGTGTCGGGGAGCTGTTTTTT. It specifies CASSQGMAGSVGELFF.

The chain couples TRBV6-1 to TRBJ2-5, with 7 bases that match TRBD2. CDR3 length: 13 residues. Germline CDR1 and CDR2: MNHNS and SASEGT. The trim removed 11 bases at V and 0 bases at J, leaving 6 bases unmatched. CDR3 sequence reads: CAGGSGYQETQYF. The DNA of the CDR3 is TGTGCCGGCGGTAGCGGGTACCAAGAGACCCAGTACTTC.

This clone was recorded only once. This CDR3 reads CASSFYLEKQRTYNEQFF. CDR3 sequence (DNA): TGTGCCAGCAGCTTTTACCTCGAGAAGCAGAGGACCTACAATGAGCAGTTCTTC. The genes are TRBV5-6 and TRBJ2-1; D is undetermined. V was shortened by 2 bases and J by 2 bases, with 20 bases between the two germline ends. The germline V gene has CDR1 SGHDT and CDR2 YYEEEE. This CDR3 is 18 amino acids long.

The CDR3 bases are TGTGCCAGCAGTTACGCAGTTGGACTACAGACCGGGGAGCTGTTTTTT. Its translation is CASSYAVGLQTGELFF. The rearrangement links TRBV6-6 to TRBJ2-2; the D gene is possibly TRBD2 (6 bases). Germline-derived CDR1 and CDR2 are MNHNY and SVGAGI (reference sequence). The V and J ends lost 2 bases and 5 bases respectively, with 15 bases between them. The CDR3 sequence is 16 residues long.

This clone was recorded many times. The rearrangement links TRBV5-6 to TRBJ1-1, with TRBD1 matching 10 bases. J gave up 4 bases and V 2 bases, and 17 bases lay outside the gene matches. The CDR3 is made up of 19 amino acids. Germline CDR1 is SGHDT and CDR2 is YYEEEE. The CDR3 here is CASSLFRTGGTRGTTEAFF. Written as DNA, the CDR3 is TGTGCCAGCAGCTTATTCCGGACAGGGGGTACTAGAGGGACCACTGAAGCTTTCTTT. Full variable domain (outside the CDR3, taken from reference TRBV5-6 and TRBJ1-1): DAGVTQSPTHLIKTRGQQVTLRCSPKSGHDTVSWYQQALGQGPQFIFQYYEEEERQRGNFPDRFSGHQFPNYSSELNVNALLLGDSALYLCASSLFRTGGTRGTTEAFFGQGTRLTVV.

This clone was recorded a few times. This chain connects TRBV4-2 to TRBJ2-1; TRBD2 agrees at 12 bases. Unmatched junction bases numbered 5, after V lost 4 bases and J lost 4 bases. The CDR3 length is 16 residues. Germline V CDR1 and CDR2: LGHNA, YNFKEQ. CDR3 sequence (DNA): TGTGCCAGCAGCCGCCACGGGACTAGCGGGTACAATGAGCAGTTCTTC. Translation: CASSRHGTSGYNEQFF.

A few counts support this clone. The rearrangement links TRBV4-2 to TRBJ2-7; maybe TRBD1 (5 bases). Trimming took off 0 bases at V and 2 bases at J, with 14 bases between the two ends. Germline-derived CDR1 and CDR2 are LGHNA and YNFKEQ. The CDR3 spans 16 residues. The CDR3 coding sequence is TGTGCCAGCAGCCAAGATGGGGCAGGTACAGCCTACGAGCAGTACTTC. Translating gives CASSQDGAGTAYEQYF.

DNA of the CDR3: TGTGCCAGCAGCTTTCGTAACCGGGACAGGGGTGCGGAGCAGTACTTC. Protein sequence: CASSFRNRDRGAEQYF. The chain is built from TRBV27 and TRBJ2-7, with 10 bases aligning to TRBD1. There are 16 residues in the CDR3. The V segment lost 6 bases and the J segment 7 bases; nucleotides outside the gene matches: 15. Germline CDR1 and CDR2: MNHEY and SMNVEV (reference sequence).

This chain connects TRBV5-4 to TRBJ2-1, with TRBD2 matching 7 bases. Germline V gene lookup returns CDR1 SGHNT and CDR2 YYREEE (reference sequence). This CDR3 is built from 16 residues. Unmatched junction bases numbered 6, after V lost 0 bases and J lost 3 bases. The CDR3 nucleotides read TGTGCCAGCAGCTTGGCGGGCGGGAGCAGCTACAATGAGCAGTTCTTC. Protein product: CASSLAGGSSYNEQFF.

This chain links TRBV4-3 with TRBJ2-5, with 14 bases fitting TRBD2. This CDR3 comprises 17 residues. J gave up 2 bases and V 1 base, and 3 bases lay outside the gene matches. The germline V gene encodes CDR1 LGHNA and CDR2 YSLEER. DNA of the CDR3: TGCGCCAGCAGCCAAGGGACTAGCGGGGGGAAACAAGAGACCCAGTACTTC. Residues: CASSQGTSGGKQETQYF.

The rearrangement joins TRBV21-1 to TRBJ2-7; the D call in the table, TRBD2, was not verified against the DNA. TRBV21-1 is reported as a pseudogene. The CDR3 runs 11 residues. The CDR3 loop is CASSKDCEQYF. The DNA for the CDR3 is TGTGCCAGCAGCAAAGACTGCGAGCAGTACTTC.

The chain links TRBV5-4 to TRBJ1-1, with D perhaps matching TRBD1 (5 bases). CDR3 length: 13 residues. The V end was cut by 3 bases, the J end by 1 base, with 7 bases between. Germline assignment: CDR1 SGHNT and CDR2 YYREEE (reference sequence). The CDR3 sequence is CASSYTGNTEAFF. In nucleotides, the CDR3 is TGTGCCAGCAGCTATACAGGGAACACTGAAGCTTTCTTT.

A few counts support this clone. V usage is TRBV6-5 and J usage is TRBJ2-3; perhaps TRBD1 as D (6 bases). Germline V gene sequence: CDR1 MNHEY, CDR2 SVGAGI. Trimming pared 6 bases from V and 1 base from J, leaving 14 bases between. CDR3 length: 15 amino acids. The CDR3 is CASRQTGFGTDTQYF. In DNA form, the CDR3 reads TGTGCCAGCAGGCAGACAGGTTTTGGCACAGATACGCAGTATTTT.